The clone carrying this TCR beta chain has more than one count but fewer than ten. Its antigen is unknown. This sample is drawn from a study of CD8 T cells in ankylosing spondylitis. Overall study results and limits: A motif of 8 or 9 highly homologous TCR beta variants was seen as apparently characteristic of ankylosing spondylitis blood. CD8+ cells made up the disease-linked clones, which were relatively rare in peripheral blood.

It was by quantitative 5'-RACE with molecular barcodes that TCR beta libraries were made. TCRdb reprocessed the 5' RACE reads with MiXCR, giving one entry per CDR3 protein. Of around 150,000 distinct CDR3 sequences listed, 30% to 40% are singletons. The V gene end was trimmed by 0 bases and the J gene end by 6 bases; junction bases not matched to a gene: 7. In germline, CDR1 is LGHNA, CDR2 YNFKEQ. The CDR3 is 16 amino acids. This clonotype originated in a male donor with ankylosing spondylitis. The sample was synovial fluid, either unsorted or a sorted T cell fraction (not recorded which). The V gene is TRBV4-2, the J gene TRBJ2-2; 7 positions match TRBD2. The CDR3: CASSQDPGGVSGELFF. The CDR3 region has the DNA TGTGCCAGCAGCCAAGATCCGGGAGGTGTCTCCGGGGAGCTGTTTTTT.